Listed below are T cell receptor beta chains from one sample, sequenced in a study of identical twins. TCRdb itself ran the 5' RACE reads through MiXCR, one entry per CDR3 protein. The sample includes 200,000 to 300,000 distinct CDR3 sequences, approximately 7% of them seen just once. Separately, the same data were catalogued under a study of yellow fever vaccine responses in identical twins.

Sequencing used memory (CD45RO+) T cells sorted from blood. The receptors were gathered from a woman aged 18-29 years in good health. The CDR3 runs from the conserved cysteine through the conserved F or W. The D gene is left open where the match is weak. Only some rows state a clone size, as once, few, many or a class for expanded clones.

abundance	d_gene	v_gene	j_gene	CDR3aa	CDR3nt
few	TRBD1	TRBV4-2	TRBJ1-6	CASSQDRGGQGNSPLHF	TGTGCCAGCAGCCAAGATAGGGGGGGACAGGGGAATTCACCCCTCCACTTT
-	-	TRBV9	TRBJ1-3	CASSVDVPGARNTIYF	TGTGCCAGCAGCGTAGATGTTCCGGGGGCTCGAAACACCATATATTTT
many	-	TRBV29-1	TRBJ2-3	CSVWGVGDTQYF	TGCAGCGTTTGGGGAGTGGGAGATACGCAGTATTTT
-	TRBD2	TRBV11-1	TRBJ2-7	CASSSLNLLRLAGDHEQYF	TGTGCCAGCAGCTCCCTAAACCTTCTTCGACTAGCGGGAGATCACGAGCAGTACTTC
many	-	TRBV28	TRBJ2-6	CASSPHSGANVLTF	TGTGCCAGCAGTCCCCACTCTGGGGCCAACGTCCTGACTTTC
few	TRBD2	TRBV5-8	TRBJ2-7	CASSLAVLADGGYEQYF	TGTGCCAGCAGCTTGGCCGTACTAGCGGATGGGGGGTACGAGCAGTACTTC
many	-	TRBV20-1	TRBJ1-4	CSASDSPGEKLFF	TGCAGTGCTTCGGACAGCCCCGGGGAAAAACTGTTTTTT
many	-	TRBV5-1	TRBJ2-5	CASNRDNQETQYF	TGCGCCAGCAACCGGGACAACCAAGAGACCCAGTACTTC
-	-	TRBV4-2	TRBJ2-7	CASSQEAPPREQYF	TGTGCCAGCAGCCAAGAGGCACCCCCTCGGGAGCAGTACTTC
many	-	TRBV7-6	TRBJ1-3	CASSLGGRSFGNTIYF	TGTGCCAGCAGCTTAGGTGGCAGGTCGTTTGGAAACACCATATATTTT
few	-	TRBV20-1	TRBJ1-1	CSASRQLEAFF	TGCAGTGCTAGTCGGCAGCTTGAAGCTTTCTTT
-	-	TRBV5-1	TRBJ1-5	CASRVWVVENQPQHF	TGCGCCAGCAGGGTGTGGGTTGTAGAAAATCAGCCCCAGCATTTT
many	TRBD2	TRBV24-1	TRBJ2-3	CAIGRSTDTQYF	TGTGCCATCGGGAGGAGCACAGATACGCAGTATTTT
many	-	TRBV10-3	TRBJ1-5	CAISDGNQPQHF	TGTGCCATCAGTGATGGAAATCAGCCCCAGCATTTT
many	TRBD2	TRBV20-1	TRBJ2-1	CSARDPSSGGTLYNEQFF	TGCAGTGCTAGAGATCCTTCTAGCGGGGGGACCCTCTACAATGAGCAGTTCTTC
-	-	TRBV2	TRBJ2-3	CASGSTDTQYF	TGTGCCAGCGGGTCCACAGATACGCAGTATTTT
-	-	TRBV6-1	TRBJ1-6	CASSEGPAGTNSPLHF	TGTGCCAGCAGTGAAGGCCCAGCGGGGACTAATTCACCCCTCCACTTT
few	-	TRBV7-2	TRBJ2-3	CASSLAIGDTQYF	TGTGCCAGCAGCTTAGCGATTGGGGATACGCAGTATTTT
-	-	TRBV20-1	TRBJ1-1	CSASVGTEAFF	TGCAGTGCTAGTGTGGGGACTGAAGCTTTCTTT
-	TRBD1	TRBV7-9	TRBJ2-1	CASDPGQGINEQFF	TGTGCCAGTGACCCGGGACAGGGAATCAATGAGCAGTTCTTC
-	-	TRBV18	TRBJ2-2	CASSPREADTGELFF	TGTGCCAGCTCCCCGAGGGAGGCGGACACCGGGGAGCTGTTTTTT
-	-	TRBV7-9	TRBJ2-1	CASTQDISYNEQFF	TGTGCCAGCACACAGGACATCTCGTACAATGAGCAGTTCTTC
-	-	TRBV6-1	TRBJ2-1	CASSEVGWGDEQFF	TGTGCCAGCAGTGAAGTGGGCTGGGGGGATGAGCAGTTCTTC
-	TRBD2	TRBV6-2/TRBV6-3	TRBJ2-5	CASSLLRGVGLAGARRETQYF	TGTGCCAGCAGTCTACTACGAGGGGTCGGACTAGCGGGGGCAAGGAGGGAGACCCAGTACTTC
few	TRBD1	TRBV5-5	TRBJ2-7	CASSLGPTGGEQYF	TGTGCCAGCAGCTTGGGCCCGACAGGGGGCGAGCAGTACTTC
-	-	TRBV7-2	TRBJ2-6	CASSFRGAEANVLTF	TGTGCCAGCAGCTTTAGAGGGGCTGAGGCCAACGTCCTGACTTTC
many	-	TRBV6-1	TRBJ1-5	CASSLRANNQPQHF	TGTGCCAGCAGTCTGAGGGCGAACAATCAGCCCCAGCATTTT
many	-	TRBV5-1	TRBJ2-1	CASNSGRAVDNEQFF	TGCGCCAGCAACTCCGGCCGGGCGGTGGACAATGAGCAGTTCTTC
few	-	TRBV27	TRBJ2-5	CASRGLGQGETQYF	TGTGCCAGCAGGGGACTGGGGCAGGGTGAGACCCAGTACTTC
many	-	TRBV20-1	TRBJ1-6	CSAREGLYSPLHF	TGCAGTGCTAGAGAGGGGCTTTATTCACCCCTCCACTTT
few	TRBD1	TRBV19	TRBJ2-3	CASSIAEGATQYF	TGTGCCAGTAGTATAGCTGAGGGGGCTACGCAGTATTTT
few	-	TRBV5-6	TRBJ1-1	CASSLAGRDTEAFF	TGTGCCAGCAGCTTAGCAGGGCGGGACACTGAAGCTTTCTTT
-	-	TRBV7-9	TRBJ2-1	CASSLGQGIFDEQFF	TGTGCCAGCAGCTTAGGGCAGGGGATATTCGATGAGCAGTTCTTC
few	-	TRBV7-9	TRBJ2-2	CATPERYTGELFF	TGTGCCACCCCCGAAAGGTACACCGGGGAGCTGTTTTTT
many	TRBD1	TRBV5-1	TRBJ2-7	CASSLTGDKYEQYF	TGCGCCAGCAGCTTGACAGGGGATAAGTACGAGCAGTACTTC
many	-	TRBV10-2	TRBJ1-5	CASRHSNSNQPQHF	TGCGCCAGCAGGCACAGCAATAGCAATCAGCCCCAGCATTTT
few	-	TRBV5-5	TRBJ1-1	CASSLVRGMNTEAFF	TGTGCCAGCAGCTTGGTTCGGGGTATGAACACTGAAGCTTTCTTT
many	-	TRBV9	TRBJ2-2	CASSVHSTGELFF	TGTGCCAGCAGCGTACACAGCACCGGGGAGCTGTTTTTT
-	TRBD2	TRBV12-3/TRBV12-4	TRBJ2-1	CAIRFRGRFLEQFF	TGTGCCATCCGGTTTCGCGGGAGGTTTTTGGAGCAGTTCTTC
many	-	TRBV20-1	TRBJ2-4	CSARGHNDFSF	TGCAGTGCTAGGGGACATAACGATTTCTCCTTC
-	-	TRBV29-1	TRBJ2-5	CSVEGGKGETQYF	TGCAGCGTTGAGGGCGGGAAGGGAGAGACCCAGTACTTC
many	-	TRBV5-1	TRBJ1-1	CASSMEAGRTEAFF	TGCGCCAGCAGCATGGAAGCAGGGAGGACTGAAGCTTTCTTT
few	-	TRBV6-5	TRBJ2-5	CASSYSSGFGETQYF	TGTGCCAGCAGTTACTCTTCGGGGTTCGGGGAGACCCAGTACTTC
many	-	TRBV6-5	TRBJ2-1	CASIITAGSGGQFF	TGTGCCAGCATTATCACGGCGGGTTCTGGGGGGCAGTTCTTC
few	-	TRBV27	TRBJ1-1	CASSFNGVGTEAFF	TGTGCCAGCAGTTTCAACGGGGTCGGCACTGAAGCTTTCTTT
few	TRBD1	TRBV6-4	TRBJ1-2	CASSPRTGGGGYTF	TGTGCCAGCAGCCCCAGGACAGGGGGCGGTGGCTACACCTTC
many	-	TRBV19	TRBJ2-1	CASSIYRVQLTEQFF	TGTGCCAGTAGTATTTACAGGGTCCAGTTGACTGAGCAGTTCTTC
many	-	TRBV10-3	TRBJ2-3	CAISESKAIDTQYF	TGTGCCATCAGTGAGTCGAAGGCCATAGATACGCAGTATTTT
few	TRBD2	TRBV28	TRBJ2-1	CASSLAAGGYYNEQFF	TGTGCCAGCAGTTTAGCTGCGGGGGGGTATTACAATGAGCAGTTCTTC
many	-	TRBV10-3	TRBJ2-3	CAISESMAGSTDTQYF	TGTGCCATCAGTGAGTCGATGGCGGGATCTACAGATACGCAGTATTTT